This entry describes one TCR beta chain. Its target is unknown. PCR used 60 Vbeta primers and 13 Jbeta primers. The data were produced by immunoSEQ multiplex PCR, yet TCRdb's version contains in-frame clones alone and is incomplete. The repertoire holds approximately 140,000 clones, with about 84% as singletons. This sample was taken from a study of cytomegalovirus exposure and HLA in healthy donors. Broader study findings: HLA alleles were associated with 15,000 to 20,000 TCR beta sequences in a later analysis at 0.05 false discovery rate.

J gave up 0 bases and V 4 bases, and 4 bases lay outside the gene matches. Germline-derived CDR1 and CDR2 are SGHRS and YFSETQ. The CDR3 runs 14 residues. The rearrangement uses TRBV5-1 and TRBJ2-7; 7 nucleotides align to TRBD2. The TCR comes from a woman aged 40 to 50 in good health and CMV-seropositive. The sequenced sample was PBMCs. CDR3 loop: CASSPSGDSYEQYF. CDR3 nucleotides: TGCGCCAGCAGCCCTAGCGGTGACTCCTACGAGCAGTACTTC.